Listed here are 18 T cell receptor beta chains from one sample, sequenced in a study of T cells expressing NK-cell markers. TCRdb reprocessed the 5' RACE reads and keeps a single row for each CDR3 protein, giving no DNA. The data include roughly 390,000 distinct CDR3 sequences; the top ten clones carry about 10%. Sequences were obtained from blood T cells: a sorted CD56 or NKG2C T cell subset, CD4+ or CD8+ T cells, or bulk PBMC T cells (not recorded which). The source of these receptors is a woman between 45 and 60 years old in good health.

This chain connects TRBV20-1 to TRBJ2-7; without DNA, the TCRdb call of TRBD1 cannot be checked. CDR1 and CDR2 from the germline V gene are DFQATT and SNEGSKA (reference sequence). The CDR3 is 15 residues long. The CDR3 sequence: CSARDLRTGNYEQYF.

CDR3 residues: CASSHPFSGIQETQYF. J is TRBJ2-5 and V is TRBV4-1; without DNA, the TCRdb call of TRBD1 cannot be checked. The CDR3 spans 16 residues. CDR1 is MGHRA, CDR2 YSYEKL, per germline.

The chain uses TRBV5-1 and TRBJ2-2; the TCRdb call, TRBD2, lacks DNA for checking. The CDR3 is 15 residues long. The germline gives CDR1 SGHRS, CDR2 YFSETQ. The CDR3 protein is CASSETTSHTGELFF. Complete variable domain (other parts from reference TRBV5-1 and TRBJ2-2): KAGVTQTPRYLIKTRGQQVTLSCSPISGHRSVSWYQQTPGQGLQFLFEYFSETQRNKGNFPGRFSGRQFSNSRSEMNVSTLELGDSALYLCASSETTSHTGELFFGEGSRLTVL.

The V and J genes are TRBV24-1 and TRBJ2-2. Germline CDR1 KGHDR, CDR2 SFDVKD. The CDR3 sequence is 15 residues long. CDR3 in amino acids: CATSARNLRGGELFF.

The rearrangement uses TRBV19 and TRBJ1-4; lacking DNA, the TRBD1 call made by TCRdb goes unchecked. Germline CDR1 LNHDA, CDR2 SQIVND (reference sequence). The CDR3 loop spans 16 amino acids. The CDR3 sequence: CASSKQETGVVEKLFF.

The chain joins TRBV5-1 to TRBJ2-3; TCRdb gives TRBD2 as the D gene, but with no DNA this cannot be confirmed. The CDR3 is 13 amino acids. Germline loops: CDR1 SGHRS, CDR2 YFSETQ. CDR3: CASWTSGIVTQYF. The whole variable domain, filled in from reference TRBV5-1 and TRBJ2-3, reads KAGVTQTPRYLIKTRGQQVTLSCSPISGHRSVSWYQQTPGQGLQFLFEYFSETQRNKGNFPGRFSGRQFSNSRSEMNVSTLELGDSALYLCASWTSGIVTQYFGPGTRLTVL.

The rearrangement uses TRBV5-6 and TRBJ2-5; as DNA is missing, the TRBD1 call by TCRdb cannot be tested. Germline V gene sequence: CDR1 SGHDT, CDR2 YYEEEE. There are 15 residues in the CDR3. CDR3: CASSFINRGQETQYF.

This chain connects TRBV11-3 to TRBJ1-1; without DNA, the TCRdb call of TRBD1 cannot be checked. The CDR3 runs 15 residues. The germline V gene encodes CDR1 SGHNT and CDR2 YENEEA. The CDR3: CASRGGQGMNTEAFF.

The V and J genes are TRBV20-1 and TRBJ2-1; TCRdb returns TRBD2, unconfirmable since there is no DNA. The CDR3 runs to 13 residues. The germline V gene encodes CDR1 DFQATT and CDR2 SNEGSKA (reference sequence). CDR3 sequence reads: CSARDSGLNEQFF.

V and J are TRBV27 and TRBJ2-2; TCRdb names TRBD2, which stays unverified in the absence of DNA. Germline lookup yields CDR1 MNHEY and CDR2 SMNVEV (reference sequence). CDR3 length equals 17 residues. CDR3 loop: CASSPPRRLKNTGELFF.

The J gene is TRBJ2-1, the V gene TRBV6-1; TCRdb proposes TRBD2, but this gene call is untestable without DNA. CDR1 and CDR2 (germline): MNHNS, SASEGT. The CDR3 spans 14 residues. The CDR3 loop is CASTPGRRRMEGFF.

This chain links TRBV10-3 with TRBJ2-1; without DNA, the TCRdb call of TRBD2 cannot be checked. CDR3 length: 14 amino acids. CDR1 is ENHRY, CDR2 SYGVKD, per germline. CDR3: CAISEGWRDGEQFF.

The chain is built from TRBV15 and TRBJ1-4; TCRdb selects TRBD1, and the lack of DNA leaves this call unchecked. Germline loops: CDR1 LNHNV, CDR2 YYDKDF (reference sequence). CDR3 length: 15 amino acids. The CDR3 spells CATSRFRDLVGKLFF.

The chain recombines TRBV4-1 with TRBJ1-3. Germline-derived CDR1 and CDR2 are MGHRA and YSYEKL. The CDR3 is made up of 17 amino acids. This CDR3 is CASSQVAGPNSGNTIYF.

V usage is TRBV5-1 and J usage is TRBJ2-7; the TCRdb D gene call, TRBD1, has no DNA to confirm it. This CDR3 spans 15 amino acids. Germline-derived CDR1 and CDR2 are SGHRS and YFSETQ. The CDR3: CASSFTGQGFNEQYF.

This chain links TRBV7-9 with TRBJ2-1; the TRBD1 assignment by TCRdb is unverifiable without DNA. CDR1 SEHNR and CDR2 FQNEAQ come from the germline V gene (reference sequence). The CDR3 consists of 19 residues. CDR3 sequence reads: CASSPVNRGGKRAYNEQFF.

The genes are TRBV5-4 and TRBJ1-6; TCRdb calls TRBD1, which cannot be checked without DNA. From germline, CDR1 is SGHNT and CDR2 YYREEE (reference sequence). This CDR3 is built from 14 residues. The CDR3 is CASSLMTANSPLHF.

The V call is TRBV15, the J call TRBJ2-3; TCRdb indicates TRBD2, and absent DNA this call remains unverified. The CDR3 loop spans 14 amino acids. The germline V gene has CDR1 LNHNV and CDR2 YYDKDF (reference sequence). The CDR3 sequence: CATKESGILDTQYF.